The T cell receptor (beta chain) under discussion was sequenced for a study of cytomegalovirus exposure and HLA in healthy donors. Whole-study context: Prior work identified under 130 million unique TCR beta sequences in some 180 million T cells. Overall study findings and caveats: Per published reports, the classifier diagnosed cytomegalovirus status with high specificity and sensitivity.

The V and J ends lost 2 bases and 6 bases respectively, with 20 bases between them. The CDR3 runs to 16 residues. The germline V gene encodes CDR1 MNHNY and CDR2 SVGAGI (reference sequence). Remarks on this clone: Its specificity is not known.

PCR involved 60 Vbeta and 13 Jbeta primers. Sequenced by immunoSEQ multiplex PCR; TCRdb stores in-frame clones only, minus some. Here the sample spans some 100,000 clones, about 81% being singletons. The rearrangement links TRBV6-6 to TRBJ2-7; the D gene is possibly TRBD2 (6 bases). Sequencing was done on a sample of PBMCs. The receptor's source is a man over 45 in good health and CMV-seronegative. The CDR3: CASSYGAGREASEQYF. For the CDR3, the DNA is TGTGCCAGCAGTTACGGCGCAGGCAGGGAGGCGTCCGAGCAGTACTTC.